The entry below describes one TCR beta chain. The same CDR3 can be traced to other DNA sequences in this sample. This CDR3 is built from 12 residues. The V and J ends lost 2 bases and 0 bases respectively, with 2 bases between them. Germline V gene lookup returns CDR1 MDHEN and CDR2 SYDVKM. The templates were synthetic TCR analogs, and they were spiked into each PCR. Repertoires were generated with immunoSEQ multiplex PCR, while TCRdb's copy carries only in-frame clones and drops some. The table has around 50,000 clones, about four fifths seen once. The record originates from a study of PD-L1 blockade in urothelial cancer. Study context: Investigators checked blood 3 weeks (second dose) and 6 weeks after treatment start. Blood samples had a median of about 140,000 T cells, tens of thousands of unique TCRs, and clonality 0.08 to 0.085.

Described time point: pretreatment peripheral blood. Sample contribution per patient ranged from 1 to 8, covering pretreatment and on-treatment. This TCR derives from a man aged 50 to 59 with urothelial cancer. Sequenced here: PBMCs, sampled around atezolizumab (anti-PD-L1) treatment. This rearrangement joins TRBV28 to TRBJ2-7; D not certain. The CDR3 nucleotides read TGTGCCAGCAGTTTACTCTCCTACGAGCAGTACTTC. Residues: CASSLLSYEQYF.